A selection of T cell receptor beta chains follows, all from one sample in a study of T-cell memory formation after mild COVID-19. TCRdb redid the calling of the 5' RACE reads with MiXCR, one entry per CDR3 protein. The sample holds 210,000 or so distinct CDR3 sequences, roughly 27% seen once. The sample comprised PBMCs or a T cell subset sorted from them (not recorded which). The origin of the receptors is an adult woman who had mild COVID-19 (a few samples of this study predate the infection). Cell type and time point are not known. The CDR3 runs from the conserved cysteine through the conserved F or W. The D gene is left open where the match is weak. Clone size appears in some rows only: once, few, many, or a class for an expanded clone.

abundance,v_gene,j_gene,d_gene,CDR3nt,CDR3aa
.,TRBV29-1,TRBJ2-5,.,TGCAGCGCCCAACAAGAGACCCAGTACTTC,CSAQQETQYF
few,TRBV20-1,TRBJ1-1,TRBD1,TGCAGTGCTAGCGACAGGGGATGGGGCACTGAAGCTTTCTTT,CSASDRGWGTEAFF
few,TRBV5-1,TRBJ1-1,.,TGCGCCAGCAGCTTCTCGACAGGATTCACTGAAGCTTTCTTT,CASSFSTGFTEAFF
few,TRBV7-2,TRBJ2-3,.,TGTGCCAGCAGCTTAGGTCTACTTTACACAGATACGCAGTATTTT,CASSLGLLYTDTQYF
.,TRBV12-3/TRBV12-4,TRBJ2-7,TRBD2,TGTGCCAGCAGTCGCGGCGGGGGGATCTCCTACGAGCAGTACTTC,CASSRGGGISYEQYF
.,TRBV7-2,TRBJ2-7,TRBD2,TGTGCCAGCAGCTTAGGTTCTAGCGGGATGTACGAGCAGTACTTC,CASSLGSSGMYEQYF
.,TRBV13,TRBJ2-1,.,TGTGCCAGCACCCCATCGGGGCGGGCCGTATACAATGAGCAGTTCTTC,CASTPSGRAVYNEQFF
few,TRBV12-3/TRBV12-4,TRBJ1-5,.,TGTGCCAGCGGGAACAATCAGCCCCAGCATTTT,CASGNNQPQHF
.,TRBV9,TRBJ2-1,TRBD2,TGTGCCAGCAGCGTAGACCCCCCGGCGGGGGGGGCCTACAATGAGCAGTTCTTC,CASSVDPPAGGAYNEQFF
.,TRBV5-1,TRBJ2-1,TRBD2,TGCGCCAGCAGCTTGGGGACTAGCGGGGCCTACAATGAGCAGTTCTTC,CASSLGTSGAYNEQFF
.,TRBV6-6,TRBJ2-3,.,TGTGCCAGCAGTTACCTCGAGGGGACTCACACAGATACGCAGTATTTT,CASSYLEGTHTDTQYF
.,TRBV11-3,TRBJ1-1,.,TGTGCCAGCAGCTTAGGAGGGGGAGACGGTGCTTTCTTT,CASSLGGGDGAFF
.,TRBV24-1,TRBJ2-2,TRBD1,TGTGCCACCAGTGATTTAGAACAGGGGGCGACCGGGGAGCTGTTTTTT,CATSDLEQGATGELFF
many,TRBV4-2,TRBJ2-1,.,TGTGCCAGCAGCCAGATTAAGGGCGGATCCTACAATGAGCAGTTCTTC,CASSQIKGGSYNEQFF
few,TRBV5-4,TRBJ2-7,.,TGTGCCAGCAGAGATCCGGCGGCTAGGAGCTCCTACGAGCAGTACTTC,CASRDPAARSSYEQYF
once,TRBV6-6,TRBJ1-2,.,TGTGCCAGCAGTGCCTCCGGGATGTTTAACTATGGCTACACCTTC,CASSASGMFNYGYTF
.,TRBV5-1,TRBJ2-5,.,TGCGCCAGCAGCTTGGCAGGGTACACTACGGAGACCCAGTACTTC,CASSLAGYTTETQYF
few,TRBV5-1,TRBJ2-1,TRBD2,TGCGCCAGCAGCTTGTGGGGGGGCTCCTACAATGAGCAGTTCTTC,CASSLWGGSYNEQFF
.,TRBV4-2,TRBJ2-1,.,TGTGCCAGCAGCCTTGGATCCGGACAAGGGTACAATGAGCAGTTCTTC,CASSLGSGQGYNEQFF
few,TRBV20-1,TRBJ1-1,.,TGCAGTGCTAGGGGGGGCAGGCACACTGAAGCTTTCTTT,CSARGGRHTEAFF
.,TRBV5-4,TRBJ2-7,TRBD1,TGTGCCAGCAGGCGGGACAGGGGGCTTAACTACGAGCAGTACTTC,CASRRDRGLNYEQYF
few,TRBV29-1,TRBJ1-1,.,TGCAGCGTTGTCCCGGGGAACACTGAAGCTTTCTTT,CSVVPGNTEAFF
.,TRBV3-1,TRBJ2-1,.,TGTGCCAGCAGCGAAACTGATGAGCAGTTCTTC,CASSETDEQFF
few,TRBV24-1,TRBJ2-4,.,TGTGCCACCAGTGATGCCTCGTCGCCCAGAGCCAAAAACATTCAGTACTTC,CATSDASSPRAKNIQYF
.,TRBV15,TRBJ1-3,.,TGTGCCACTGGGGGAAACACCATATATTTT,CATGGNTIYF
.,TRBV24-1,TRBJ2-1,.,TGTGCCACCAGTGATTTCCAAAGTCTGCGCGAGGCCTCGGGAAATGAGCAGTTCTTC,CATSDFQSLREASGNEQFF
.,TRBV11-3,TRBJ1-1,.,TGTGCCAGCAGCTCAACAGGGTTCAGAACTGAAGCTTTCTTT,CASSSTGFRTEAFF
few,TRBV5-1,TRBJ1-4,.,TGCGCCAGCAGCTTGGCAGAGAATGAAAAACTGTTTTTT,CASSLAENEKLFF
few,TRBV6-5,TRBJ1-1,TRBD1,TGTGCCAGCAGTTACTCCCAAAGCGGACAGGAAGGAACTGAAGCTTTCTTT,CASSYSQSGQEGTEAFF
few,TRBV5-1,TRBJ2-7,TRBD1,TGCGCCAGCAGCTCACGGGACAGGGGGCCGGGGCAGTACTTC,CASSSRDRGPGQYF
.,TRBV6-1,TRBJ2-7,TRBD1,TGTGCCAGCAGTTTTTCGACAGGGCCCTCCTACGAGAAGTACTTC,CASSFSTGPSYEKYF
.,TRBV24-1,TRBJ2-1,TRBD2,TGTGCCACCAGTGATTCAACGGCGGGAGGGCCGCATGAGCAGTTCTTC,CATSDSTAGGPHEQFF
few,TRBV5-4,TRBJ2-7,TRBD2,TGTGCCAGCAGCTTGGGAGGTAGCGGGAGGGCCCTCTCCTACGAGCAGTACTTC,CASSLGGSGRALSYEQYF
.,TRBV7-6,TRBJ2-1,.,TGTGCCAGCAGCTTAGAGTCCGGCAGGGGTTACAATGAGCAGTTCTTC,CASSLESGRGYNEQFF
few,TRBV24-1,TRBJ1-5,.,TGTGCCACCAGTGACCTGAATCAGCCCCAGCATTTT,CATSDLNQPQHF
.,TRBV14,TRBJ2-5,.,TGTGCCAGCAGCCAAGAAAACAGGGCACCGACTATACAAGAGACCCAGTACTTC,CASSQENRAPTIQETQYF
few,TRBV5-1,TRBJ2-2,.,TGCGCCAGCAGCTTGGCCCACAGGGCGACCGGGGAGCTGTTTTTT,CASSLAHRATGELFF
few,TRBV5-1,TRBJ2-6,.,TGCGCCAGCAGCTTGTCACCGGGGACTGGGGCCAACGTCCTGACTTTC,CASSLSPGTGANVLTF
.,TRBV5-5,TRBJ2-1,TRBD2,TGTGCCAGCAGCACCGGGACTAGCGTTGATGAGCAGTTCTTC,CASSTGTSVDEQFF
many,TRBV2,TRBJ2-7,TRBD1,TGTGCCAGCAGTGAATATCAGGGGGTAGTCTACGAGCAGTACTTC,CASSEYQGVVYEQYF
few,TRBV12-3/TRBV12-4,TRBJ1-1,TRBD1,TGTGCCAGCAGTATTCGACAGGGGTTTGTTTCTGAAGCTTTCTTT,CASSIRQGFVSEAFF
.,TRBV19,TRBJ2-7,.,TGTGCCAGTACCCCAGAGGGAGCCAGGTCCTACGAGCAGTACTTC,CASTPEGARSYEQYF
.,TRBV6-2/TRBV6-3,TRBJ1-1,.,TGTGCCAGCACTCTCGGAGGCCCGGGGACTGAAGCTTTCTTT,CASTLGGPGTEAFF
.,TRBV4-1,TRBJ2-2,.,TGCGCCAGCAGCCCATGGGGAACACAAACCGGGGAGCTGTTTTTT,CASSPWGTQTGELFF
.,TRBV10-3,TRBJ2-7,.,TGTGCCATCAGGGAGCGCGAGCAGTACTTC,CAIREREQYF
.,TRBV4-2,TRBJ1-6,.,TGTGCCAGCAGCCCCAAGCTTCAGGGCGGAAATTCACCCCTCCACTTT,CASSPKLQGGNSPLHF
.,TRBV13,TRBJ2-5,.,TGTGCCAGCAGCTCGACGGACCAGGGGACCCAGTACTTC,CASSSTDQGTQYF